These T cell receptor beta chains were read from a single sample in a study of T-cell reconstitution after alpha-beta-depleted transplantation in children. TCRdb re-analysed the PCR reads in MiXCR, keeping a single row per CDR3 protein. This table holds 250,000 to 300,000 distinct CDR3 sequences, more than 8% found once. This sample comprised PBMCs from the stem cell graft donor, obtained from the stem cell graft. The receptors were gathered from a human donor who donated a stem cell graft to a child with SCID. Each CDR3 is given with its conserved first and last residue. D genes are given only for firm matches. Expanded clones get a size class; other rows say once, few or many, or leave the size out.

CDR3nt: TGTGCCAGCAGACAGACGAATCAGCCCCAGCATTTT
CDR3aa: CASRQTNQPQHF
d_gene: -
v_gene: TRBV6-5
abundance: -
j_gene: TRBJ1-5

CDR3nt: TGCAGTGTTCCGCAGGGTGGATACACTGAAGCTTTCTTT
CDR3aa: CSVPQGGYTEAFF
d_gene: -
v_gene: TRBV20-1
abundance: -
j_gene: TRBJ1-1

CDR3nt: TGTGCCAGCTCACCACCTGGCAGCTACGGATCACCCCTCCACTTT
CDR3aa: CASSPPGSYGSPLHF
d_gene: -
v_gene: TRBV18
abundance: -
j_gene: TRBJ1-6

CDR3nt: TGTGCCAGCTCACCACTAGCGGGGACGAGCTCCTACAATGAGCAGTTCTTC
CDR3aa: CASSPLAGTSSYNEQFF
d_gene: TRBD2
v_gene: TRBV18
abundance: few
j_gene: TRBJ2-1

CDR3nt: TGTGCCAGCGCCCGGACAGGGGGTTTAGCCAAAAACATTCAGTACTTC
CDR3aa: CASARTGGLAKNIQYF
d_gene: TRBD1
v_gene: TRBV12-3/TRBV12-4
abundance: many
j_gene: TRBJ2-4

CDR3nt: TGTGCCAGCTCACCACCGCTCAACCAACGGGGATACGAGCAGTACTTC
CDR3aa: CASSPPLNQRGYEQYF
d_gene: -
v_gene: TRBV18
abundance: few
j_gene: TRBJ2-7

CDR3nt: TGTGCCAGCAGCTCCGGGACAGGGGGCTCTGGGGCCAACGTCCTGACTTTC
CDR3aa: CASSSGTGGSGANVLTF
d_gene: TRBD1
v_gene: TRBV7-7
abundance: -
j_gene: TRBJ2-6

CDR3nt: TGCGCCAGCAGCTTCCCAGGGGGCTACGAGCAGTACTTC
CDR3aa: CASSFPGGYEQYF
d_gene: TRBD1
v_gene: TRBV5-1
abundance: -
j_gene: TRBJ2-7

CDR3nt: TGCGCCAGCAGTGAGGGCCCTGGAAACACCATATATTTT
CDR3aa: CASSEGPGNTIYF
d_gene: -
v_gene: TRBV10-1
abundance: few
j_gene: TRBJ1-3

CDR3nt: TGTGCCAGCAGTTTAAAGTCAGGGGGCCAGCCCCAGCATTTT
CDR3aa: CASSLKSGGQPQHF
d_gene: TRBD1
v_gene: TRBV12-3/TRBV12-4
abundance: many
j_gene: TRBJ1-5

CDR3nt: TGCGCCAGCAGCTTGACCCGGGGAACTGAAGCTTTCTTT
CDR3aa: CASSLTRGTEAFF
d_gene: -
v_gene: TRBV5-1
abundance: -
j_gene: TRBJ1-1

CDR3nt: TGCGCCAGCAGCCAAGGGCAGGGGGACGGCTACACCTTC
CDR3aa: CASSQGQGDGYTF
d_gene: TRBD1
v_gene: TRBV4-1
abundance: few
j_gene: TRBJ1-2

CDR3nt: TGTGCCAGCAGCGTAGAAGGGCGGGGGCCCTCCCAAGAGACCCAGTACTTC
CDR3aa: CASSVEGRGPSQETQYF
d_gene: -
v_gene: TRBV9
abundance: many
j_gene: TRBJ2-5

CDR3nt: TGTGCCAGCAGGACCGGGACAGGCTCTCTTGTCAAAAACATTCAGTACTTC
CDR3aa: CASRTGTGSLVKNIQYF
d_gene: TRBD1
v_gene: TRBV2
abundance: -
j_gene: TRBJ2-4

CDR3nt: TGCAGCGTTAGTACAGGGGTAGGGCGCAATCAGCCCCAGCATTTT
CDR3aa: CSVSTGVGRNQPQHF
d_gene: TRBD1
v_gene: TRBV29-1
abundance: -
j_gene: TRBJ1-5

CDR3nt: TGTGCCAGCAGCCATCGAGGGCAGGGGGAGACAGATACGCAGTATTTT
CDR3aa: CASSHRGQGETDTQYF
d_gene: TRBD1
v_gene: TRBV14
abundance: few
j_gene: TRBJ2-3

CDR3nt: TGTGCCAGCAGTGAAGCGCTTGATTCACCCCTCCACTTT
CDR3aa: CASSEALDSPLHF
d_gene: -
v_gene: TRBV6-1
abundance: many
j_gene: TRBJ1-6

CDR3nt: TGTGCCAGCAGCTTGGCACAGGGTGGCGACGAGCAGTACTTC
CDR3aa: CASSLAQGGDEQYF
d_gene: -
v_gene: TRBV5-6
abundance: few
j_gene: TRBJ2-7

CDR3nt: TGCGCCAGCAGCGCAGACCGAGGCACCGGGGAGCTGTTTTTT
CDR3aa: CASSADRGTGELFF
d_gene: -
v_gene: TRBV5-1
abundance: -
j_gene: TRBJ2-2

CDR3nt: TGTGCCAGCAGCCAAAGGGACCCCCTCCCCTACGAGCAGTACTTC
CDR3aa: CASSQRDPLPYEQYF
d_gene: -
v_gene: TRBV3-1
abundance: -
j_gene: TRBJ2-7

CDR3nt: TGTGCCAGCAGCTTGTCCCAGAGCAACACTGAAGCTTTCTTT
CDR3aa: CASSLSQSNTEAFF
d_gene: -
v_gene: TRBV5-5
abundance: many
j_gene: TRBJ1-1

CDR3nt: TGTGCCAGCAGTCTACAGGGTAAGGGCTATGGCTACACCTTC
CDR3aa: CASSLQGKGYGYTF
d_gene: -
v_gene: TRBV12-3/TRBV12-4
abundance: -
j_gene: TRBJ1-2

CDR3nt: TGTGCCAGCAGCCCGAGGACATCCGCAACTAATGAAAAACTGTTTTTT
CDR3aa: CASSPRTSATNEKLFF
d_gene: -
v_gene: TRBV7-2
abundance: few
j_gene: TRBJ1-4

CDR3nt: TGCAGTGCTAGCCAGCGGGGTCCTTACGAGCAGTACTTC
CDR3aa: CSASQRGPYEQYF
d_gene: TRBD2
v_gene: TRBV20-1
abundance: many
j_gene: TRBJ2-7

CDR3nt: TGTGCCATCAGTGAGTCGAACCTTGAGACCCAGTACTTC
CDR3aa: CAISESNLETQYF
d_gene: -
v_gene: TRBV10-3
abundance: few
j_gene: TRBJ2-5

CDR3nt: TGTGCCAGCAGCGCGCCCAGCTACGAGCAGTACTTC
CDR3aa: CASSAPSYEQYF
d_gene: -
v_gene: TRBV3-1
abundance: many
j_gene: TRBJ2-7

CDR3nt: TGCAGTGCTAGAAGACCGGGACTAGCAACAGATACGCAGTATTTT
CDR3aa: CSARRPGLATDTQYF
d_gene: TRBD2
v_gene: TRBV20-1
abundance: few
j_gene: TRBJ2-3

CDR3nt: TGTGCCAGCAGTTTAAGGACTAGCGACGAGCAGTACTTC
CDR3aa: CASSLRTSDEQYF
d_gene: TRBD2
v_gene: TRBV27
abundance: few
j_gene: TRBJ2-7

CDR3nt: TGTGCCAGCAGCCAAGCAAAGGATCAGGTCCTCCAGTACTTC
CDR3aa: CASSQAKDQVLQYF
d_gene: -
v_gene: TRBV3-1
abundance: few
j_gene: TRBJ2-5

CDR3nt: TGTGCCAGCAGCTTATATGCCCCAGATACGCAGTATTTT
CDR3aa: CASSLYAPDTQYF
d_gene: -
v_gene: TRBV7-3
abundance: few
j_gene: TRBJ2-3

CDR3nt: TGTGCCATCACTAGCACCGGCACAGATACGGAGTATTTT
CDR3aa: CAITSTGTDTEYF
d_gene: -
v_gene: TRBV10-3
abundance: -
j_gene: TRBJ2-3

CDR3nt: TGTGCCACCAGTGTTGCCAGGGCCAGGGAGCAGTTCTTC
CDR3aa: CATSVARAREQFF
d_gene: -
v_gene: TRBV24-1
abundance: few
j_gene: TRBJ2-1

CDR3nt: TGTGCCAGCGCTATCGGGCGGTGGGGCTCTGGGGCCAACGTCCTGACTTTC
CDR3aa: CASAIGRWGSGANVLTF
d_gene: -
v_gene: TRBV19
abundance: few
j_gene: TRBJ2-6

CDR3nt: TGTGCCAGCAGCTTGAGATTAGGTGGGGTTTTAGAGACCCAGTACTTC
CDR3aa: CASSLRLGGVLETQYF
d_gene: -
v_gene: TRBV5-5
abundance: -
j_gene: TRBJ2-5

CDR3nt: TGTGCCAGCAGCGTAGTAGGGGAGCTGGCCGGGGAGCTGTTTTTT
CDR3aa: CASSVVGELAGELFF
d_gene: -
v_gene: TRBV9
abundance: -
j_gene: TRBJ2-2

CDR3nt: TGTGCCAGCAGTCCGTTAACAGGGAATGAGCAGTTCTTC
CDR3aa: CASSPLTGNEQFF
d_gene: -
v_gene: TRBV27
abundance: many
j_gene: TRBJ2-1

CDR3nt: TGCGCCAGCAGCTTGGATTGGACACAGACCCAGTACTTC
CDR3aa: CASSLDWTQTQYF
d_gene: -
v_gene: TRBV5-1
abundance: -
j_gene: TRBJ2-5

CDR3nt: TGTGCCATCAGTGAGGGCCGACAGGGGAACACTGAAGCTTTCTTT
CDR3aa: CAISEGRQGNTEAFF
d_gene: TRBD1
v_gene: TRBV10-3
abundance: few
j_gene: TRBJ1-1

CDR3nt: TGTGCCAGCAGTCAGGGACAGGGGACAGGGCAGCCCCAGCATTTT
CDR3aa: CASSQGQGTGQPQHF
d_gene: TRBD1
v_gene: TRBV6-1
abundance: many
j_gene: TRBJ1-5

CDR3nt: TGCAGTGCTAGGAAAAGCGGGGGGCAATACAATGAGCAGTTCTTC
CDR3aa: CSARKSGGQYNEQFF
d_gene: TRBD2
v_gene: TRBV20-1
abundance: few
j_gene: TRBJ2-1

CDR3nt: TGTGCCAGCACCTTAGGGACTAGCGGTAACAATGAGCAGTTCTTC
CDR3aa: CASTLGTSGNNEQFF
d_gene: TRBD2
v_gene: TRBV27
abundance: few
j_gene: TRBJ2-1

CDR3nt: TGCGCCAGCAGGACTAGCGGGGGCCGGAACACCGGGGAGCTGTTTTTT
CDR3aa: CASRTSGGRNTGELFF
d_gene: TRBD2
v_gene: TRBV5-1
abundance: many
j_gene: TRBJ2-2

CDR3nt: TGTGCCAGCAGTTCTCGCGAGGGGAACACTGAAGCTTTCTTT
CDR3aa: CASSSREGNTEAFF
d_gene: -
v_gene: TRBV12-3/TRBV12-4
abundance: few
j_gene: TRBJ1-1

CDR3nt: TGCGCCAGCAGCCAAGACGGTGCCACTGAAGCTTTCTTT
CDR3aa: CASSQDGATEAFF
d_gene: -
v_gene: TRBV4-1
abundance: many
j_gene: TRBJ1-1

CDR3nt: TGCGCCAGCAGCTGGGCTAACTCCGAGCAGTACTTC
CDR3aa: CASSWANSEQYF
d_gene: -
v_gene: TRBV5-1
abundance: -
j_gene: TRBJ2-7

CDR3nt: TGTGCCAGCAGCAAAAAGCGGACTAACACCGGGGAGCTGTTTTTT
CDR3aa: CASSKKRTNTGELFF
d_gene: -
v_gene: TRBV21-1
abundance: many
j_gene: TRBJ2-2

CDR3nt: TGCGCCAGTTCCGGGACAGAGCTAAACACTGAAGCTTTCTTT
CDR3aa: CASSGTELNTEAFF
d_gene: TRBD1
v_gene: TRBV5-1
abundance: few
j_gene: TRBJ1-1

CDR3nt: TGTGCCAGCAGTTTGAGCCTTCTGAGCACAGATACGCAGTATTTT
CDR3aa: CASSLSLLSTDTQYF
d_gene: -
v_gene: TRBV6-2/TRBV6-3
abundance: -
j_gene: TRBJ2-3

CDR3nt: TGCGCCAGCAGCTTGGAATTGTTGGGGACCGACGTTTGGGACACTGAAGCTTTCTTT
CDR3aa: CASSLELLGTDVWDTEAFF
d_gene: -
v_gene: TRBV5-1
abundance: -
j_gene: TRBJ1-1